These T cell receptor beta chains were read from a single sample in a study of regulatory T cells in long-lasting Graves disease. TCRdb fed the multiplex PCR reads into MiXCR, producing one record per CDR3 protein. The table has about 200,000 distinct CDR3 sequences, roughly 19% seen once; the top ten hold approximately 10%. Another study also made use of these data, one on T cells in Graves' hyperthyroidism and ophthalmopathy.

The starting material was peripheral blood mononuclear cells (PBMCs), obtained at new diagnosis, from a patient treated with antithyroid drugs. The receptors originated from a woman in her twenties or thirties with Graves disease. Each CDR3 is given with its conserved first and last residue. Each record gives: V gene, J gene, CDR3 protein.

v_gene: TRBV4-1; j_gene: TRBJ2-1; CDR3aa: CASSQPRDRAYNEQFF
v_gene: TRBV2; j_gene: TRBJ2-7; CDR3aa: CASCWTSGRGEQYF
v_gene: TRBV28; j_gene: TRBJ2-2; CDR3aa: CASRSGTSGLTGELFF
v_gene: TRBV3-1; j_gene: TRBJ2-7; CDR3aa: CASSHLSSHEQYF
v_gene: TRBV30; j_gene: TRBJ2-3; CDR3aa: CAWGGRDTQYF
v_gene: TRBV28; j_gene: TRBJ1-3; CDR3aa: CASSLDRTDTIYF
v_gene: TRBV6-1; j_gene: TRBJ2-7; CDR3aa: CASRPRQGRSYEQYF
v_gene: TRBV6-2/TRBV6-3; j_gene: TRBJ1-1; CDR3aa: CASSYYPGGGGTEAFF
v_gene: TRBV12-3/TRBV12-4; j_gene: TRBJ2-4; CDR3aa: CASSFGQGVAIQYF
v_gene: TRBV3-1; j_gene: TRBJ2-2; CDR3aa: CASAGIRSGELFF
v_gene: TRBV13; j_gene: TRBJ1-1; CDR3aa: CASRQGPATEAFF
v_gene: TRBV20-1; j_gene: TRBJ1-1; CDR3aa: CSARGYMNTEAFF
v_gene: TRBV7-3; j_gene: TRBJ2-1; CDR3aa: CASSLGQGGYNEQFF
v_gene: TRBV5-4; j_gene: TRBJ1-6; CDR3aa: CASGGRGLGSPLHF
v_gene: TRBV3-1; j_gene: TRBJ2-1; CDR3aa: CASSRQGYGNEQFF
v_gene: TRBV28; j_gene: TRBJ2-7; CDR3aa: CASSSTKGDERYF
v_gene: TRBV28; j_gene: TRBJ1-2; CDR3aa: CATAEQGTYGYTF
v_gene: TRBV18; j_gene: TRBJ2-7; CDR3aa: CASSPPGTVLYEQYF
v_gene: TRBV28; j_gene: TRBJ1-2; CDR3aa: CASSSCPDGYTF
v_gene: TRBV28; j_gene: TRBJ2-3; CDR3aa: CASSTVPGQGTDTQYF
v_gene: TRBV30; j_gene: TRBJ1-2; CDR3aa: CAWSVRPPGNGYTF
v_gene: TRBV2; j_gene: TRBJ2-1; CDR3aa: CASKATSNEQFF
v_gene: TRBV11-3; j_gene: TRBJ2-2; CDR3aa: CASSLDRVGTGELFF
v_gene: TRBV2; j_gene: TRBJ2-5; CDR3aa: CASSNRGVGETQYF
v_gene: TRBV7-6; j_gene: TRBJ2-1; CDR3aa: CASSSPGGTASYNEQFF
v_gene: TRBV6-4; j_gene: TRBJ1-1; CDR3aa: CASSDSGTVGGWGRGTEAFF
v_gene: TRBV24-1; j_gene: TRBJ2-3; CDR3aa: CATSDLGQGTDTQYF
v_gene: TRBV12-3/TRBV12-4; j_gene: TRBJ2-4; CDR3aa: CASSFRGANIQYF
v_gene: TRBV28; j_gene: TRBJ2-3; CDR3aa: CASSLSFSGRGADTQYF
v_gene: TRBV3-1; j_gene: TRBJ1-4; CDR3aa: CASSQSRGGEKLFF
v_gene: TRBV9; j_gene: TRBJ2-5; CDR3aa: CASRVAASNTQETQYF
v_gene: TRBV6-1; j_gene: TRBJ2-5; CDR3aa: CASSGLIQETQYF
v_gene: TRBV12-3/TRBV12-4; j_gene: TRBJ2-3; CDR3aa: CASSTRNTDTQYF
v_gene: TRBV20-1; j_gene: TRBJ1-1; CDR3aa: CSARGLGQGSGGTEAFF
v_gene: TRBV29-1; j_gene: TRBJ1-2; CDR3aa: CSSNPTGGDGYTF
v_gene: TRBV11-2; j_gene: TRBJ1-1; CDR3aa: CASSPIEGQENTEAFF
v_gene: TRBV7-8; j_gene: TRBJ2-7; CDR3aa: CASSSLTRGYEQYF
v_gene: TRBV28; j_gene: TRBJ1-2; CDR3aa: CATTTGGVGYGYTF
v_gene: TRBV3-1; j_gene: TRBJ2-5; CDR3aa: CASSRVAGGQETQYF
v_gene: TRBV15; j_gene: TRBJ1-1; CDR3aa: CATSRGWHREGQNTEAFF
v_gene: TRBV11-2; j_gene: TRBJ1-1; CDR3aa: CASSLNAGQTEAFF
v_gene: TRBV4-1; j_gene: TRBJ1-5; CDR3aa: CASSQEGRQFNQPQHF
v_gene: TRBV20-1; j_gene: TRBJ2-3; CDR3aa: CSARGRIDTQYF
v_gene: TRBV24-1; j_gene: TRBJ2-5; CDR3aa: CATSDPIGQAPTQYF
v_gene: TRBV24-1; j_gene: TRBJ2-1; CDR3aa: CATSEPTPTGDEQFF
v_gene: TRBV7-2; j_gene: TRBJ1-4; CDR3aa: CASSLVYSTNEKLFF
v_gene: TRBV24-1; j_gene: TRBJ1-4; CDR3aa: CATSDPRTGGGEKLFF
v_gene: TRBV6-1; j_gene: TRBJ1-5; CDR3aa: CASLKSSPAPRDSNQPQHF
v_gene: TRBV28; j_gene: TRBJ2-6; CDR3aa: CASSIGGGSGANVLTF
v_gene: TRBV19; j_gene: TRBJ2-7; CDR3aa: CASSIIQGSEQYF
v_gene: TRBV11-2; j_gene: TRBJ1-2; CDR3aa: CASSQDTGASGYTF
v_gene: TRBV28; j_gene: TRBJ1-3; CDR3aa: CASSRQGPGNTIYF
v_gene: TRBV2; j_gene: TRBJ1-5; CDR3aa: CASRLAGGKGNQPQHF
v_gene: TRBV2; j_gene: TRBJ2-3; CDR3aa: CASSGEGGSTDTQYF